This TCR beta chain was identified during a study of T cell responses to AZD1222 COVID-19 vaccine. The CDR3 covers 14 residues. V was trimmed by 3 bases and J by 0 bases, leaving 9 bases between them. Germline values: CDR1 MNHEY, CDR2 SVGAGI. Assay: immunoSEQ multiplex PCR; the TCRdb copy retains only in-frame clones and omits some. Of some 140,000 clones listed, approximately 90% are singletons. The TCR sequence derives from an adult in good health. Here the sequenced sample was peripheral blood, taken on day 0 of AZD1222 vaccination. The chain links TRBV6-5 to TRBJ2-7, with D perhaps matching TRBD1 (5 bases). The CDR3 sequence: CASSYSTVSYEQYF. The CDR3 DNA follows: TGTGCCAGCAGTTATTCGACAGTCTCCTACGAGCAGTACTTC.